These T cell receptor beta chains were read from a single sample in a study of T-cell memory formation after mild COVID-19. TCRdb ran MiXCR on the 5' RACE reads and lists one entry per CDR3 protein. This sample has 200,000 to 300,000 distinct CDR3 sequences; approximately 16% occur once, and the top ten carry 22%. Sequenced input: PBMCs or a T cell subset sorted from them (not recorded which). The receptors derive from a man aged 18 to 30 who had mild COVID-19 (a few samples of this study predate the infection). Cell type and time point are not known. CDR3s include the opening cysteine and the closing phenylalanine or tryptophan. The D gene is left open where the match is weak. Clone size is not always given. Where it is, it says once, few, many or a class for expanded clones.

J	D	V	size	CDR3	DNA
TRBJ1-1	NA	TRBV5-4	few	CASSLEKGYTEAFF	TGTGCCAGCAGCTTGGAGAAAGGGTACACTGAAGCTTTCTTT
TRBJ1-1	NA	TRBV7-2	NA	CASSLDLGTLQAFF	TGTGCCAGCAGCTTAGATCTGGGAACGCTGCAAGCTTTCTTT
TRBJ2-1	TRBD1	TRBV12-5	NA	CASGPGTGGSNNEQFF	TGTGCTAGTGGTCCCGGGACAGGGGGTTCTAACAATGAGCAGTTCTTC
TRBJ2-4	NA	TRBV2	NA	CASKGSVLPGNIQYF	TGTGCCAGCAAAGGATCGGTCCTCCCGGGGAACATTCAGTACTTC
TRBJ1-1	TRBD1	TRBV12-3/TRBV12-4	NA	CASSSDNRGNTEAFF	TGTGCCAGCAGTTCGGATAACAGGGGGAACACTGAAGCTTTCTTT
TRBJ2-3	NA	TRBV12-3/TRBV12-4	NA	CASSSRDVWTQYF	TGTGCCAGCAGTTCCAGGGATGTTTGGACGCAGTATTTT
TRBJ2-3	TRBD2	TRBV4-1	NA	CASSQRAGGQKRGDTQYF	TGCGCCAGCAGCCAAAGGGCGGGGGGGCAAAAACGGGGAGATACGCAGTATTTT
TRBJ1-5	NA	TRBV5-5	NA	CASSLAGSKPQHF	TGTGCCAGCAGCTTGGCCGGGTCTAAGCCCCAGCATTTT
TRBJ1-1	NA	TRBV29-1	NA	CSVARVLNTEAFF	TGCAGCGTCGCCAGGGTCCTAAACACTGAAGCTTTCTTT
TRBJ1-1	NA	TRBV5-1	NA	CASSLDEGYSEAFF	TGCGCCAGCAGCTTGGACGAGGGTTACAGTGAAGCTTTCTTT
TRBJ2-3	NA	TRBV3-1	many	CASREQYF	TGTGCCAGCAGGGAGCAGTATTTT
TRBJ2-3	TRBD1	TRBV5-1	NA	CASSRGTGGRGRTDTQYF	TGCGCCAGCAGCAGGGGGACAGGCGGCAGGGGTAGGACAGATACGCAGTATTTT
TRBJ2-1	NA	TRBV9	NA	CASSVVTDNEQFF	TGTGCCAGCAGCGTAGTGACCGACAATGAGCAGTTCTTC
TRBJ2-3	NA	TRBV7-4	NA	CASSYGSTHTLYF	TGTGCCAGCAGTTACGGAAGCACACATACGCTGTATTTT
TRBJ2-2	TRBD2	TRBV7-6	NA	CASSLGGLAALGTGELFF	TGTGCCAGCAGCTTAGGGGGACTAGCGGCCCTAGGGACCGGGGAGCTGTTTTTT
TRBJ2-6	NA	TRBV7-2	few	CASSERARDYLSGGANVLTF	TGTGCCAGCAGCGAAAGGGCCCGTGACTACCTCTCGGGAGGGGCCAACGTCCTGACTTTC
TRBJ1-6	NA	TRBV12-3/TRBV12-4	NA	CASSLWGSPLHF	TGTGCCAGCAGTTTATGGGGGTCACCCCTCCACTTT
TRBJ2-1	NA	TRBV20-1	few	CSAYRDSALGQFF	TGCAGTGCCTACCGGGACTCTGCCTTGGGGCAGTTCTTC
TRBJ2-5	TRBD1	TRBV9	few	CASSALQGSKETQYF	TGTGCCAGCAGCGCATTACAGGGGTCCAAAGAGACCCAGTACTTC
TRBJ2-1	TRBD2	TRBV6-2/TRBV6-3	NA	CASRHRDYPNEQFF	TGTGCCAGCAGACACCGGGACTACCCTAATGAGCAGTTCTTC
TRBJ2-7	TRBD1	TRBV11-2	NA	CASSQNRGIYEQYF	TGTGCCAGCAGCCAAAACAGGGGCATCTACGAGCAGTACTTC
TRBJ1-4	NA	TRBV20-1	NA	CSAPGAGEKLFF	TGCAGTGCCCCAGGGGCTGGAGAAAAACTGTTTTTT
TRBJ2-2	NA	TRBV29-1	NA	CSVTGTLNTGELFF	TGCAGCGTCACCGGGACTTTGAACACCGGGGAGCTGTTTTTT
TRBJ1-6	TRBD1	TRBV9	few	CASQRTGGNHSPLHF	TGTGCCAGTCAACGGACAGGGGGCAATCATTCACCCCTCCACTTT